The text below deals with one T cell receptor (beta chain). The sample holds one count of this clone. Its antigen target is currently unknown. No base quality values were provided; no much bigger clone lies one nucleotide off. Genomic DNA was isolated from the sorted cells so that the TCRbeta CDR3 region could be sequenced. The immunoSEQ Assay was used to sequence the TCRbeta CDR3 regions. The table was pulled from immuneACCESS by TCRdb, which kept in-frame rearrangements only. Such tables lose some clones; where checked, under half of the loss comes from unresolved V genes, and the rest has no known cause. This sample holds some 60,000 clones; around 93% were observed only once. Clones ranked in the top ten supply roughly a fifth of the sample. The data were taken from a study of OX40 agonist ivuxolimab in advanced cancers. About the study as a whole: Ivuxolimab was an agonistic, fully human IgG2 monoclonal antibody directed against OX40 (CD134), a costimulatory receptor. The paper describes the monotherapy dose-escalation part (N of about 47 patients) of the phase I trial of ivuxolimab. Partial responses occurred in three dose-escalation patients, of whom one had hepatocellular carcinoma and two had cutaneous melanoma. Among the approximately 54 dose-escalation patients, around 20 had hepatocellular carcinoma, 15 melanoma, 9 renal cell carcinoma and 9 head and neck cancer. The purpose of peripheral TCRbeta sequencing was to test whether ivuxolimab changed TCR sequence diversity and led to clonal T-cell expansion. Patients were allowed to have had prior anti-PD-1, anti-PD-L1 or anti-CTLA-4 therapy, and around 40% of the dose-escalation patients had previously received checkpoint inhibitors. A male proportion of around 83% and a mean age of roughly 58 years, ranging from about 23 to 79, were recorded for the dose-escalation cohort. Intravenous ivuxolimab was administered to patients every 2 weeks at six dose levels: 0.01, 0.1, 0.3, 1.5, 3 and 10 mg/kg.

The trial excluded patients who had a history of autoimmune disease or were on systemic immunosuppression. Peripheral blood for TCR sequencing was collected from all dose cohorts at baseline, on cycle 4 day 1, and on cycle 7 day 1. The samples were drawn from a first-in-human, open-label, multicenter phase I dose-escalation trial of ivuxolimab. Adults with locally advanced or metastatic head and neck squamous cell, hepatocellular, melanoma or renal cell carcinoma were enrolled in the trial. Before TCR sequencing, CD4+ T cells and CD8+ T cells were sorted from peripheral blood as separate populations. V is pruned by 3 bases and J by 3 bases, leaving 17 bases of the junction without a gene match. Looking up the germline V gene yields CDR1 SGHRS and CDR2 YFSETQ. The CDR3 runs 18 residues from the cysteine to the phenylalanine. Only CDR3 DNA is held: 54 bases, read in frame from base 1. Results and caveats for the whole study, not just this receptor: Which antigens the clonally expanded peripheral T cells were specific for was not determined. After ivuxolimab, expanded clones were on average more numerous among CD8+ T cells than among CD4+ T cells. Low levels of normalized T-cell clonal expansion were also shown by some nonresponding patients. In the 0.1-3.0 mg/kg groups, partial responders had among the lowest normalized peripheral clonal expansion, particularly in CD8+ T cells. At doses of 0.1 to 3.0 mg/kg, clonal expansion of both CD4+ and CD8+ blood T cells was observed from baseline to week 6.

The sample here was CD4+ or CD8+ T cells sorted from blood, taken in a trial of the OX40 agonist ivuxolimab. This chain joins TRBV5-1 to TRBJ2-7, and TRBD1 aligns with 8 junction nucleotides. The sequence derives from an adult with an advanced solid tumor such as melanoma, head and neck, liver or kidney cancer. The CDR3 is CASSSPSWHRTGHYEQYF. The bases are TGCGCCAGCAGCTCCCCCTCTTGGCACCGGACAGGGCACTACGAGCAGTACTTC.